Each of the 13 T cell receptor beta chains below was sequenced from the same sample in a study of blood T cells in healthy people across ages. Next came a second PCR, run for about 7 to 12 cycles, which used a sample-barcoded 5' primer along with a J-beta primer mix. TCRdb processed the 5' RACE reads anew with MiXCR; each CDR3 protein has one entry. The table has about 1.6 million distinct CDR3 sequences, about 31% seen once; the top ten hold approximately 11%. Sequencing was carried out using blood. The receptors were gathered from a woman aged 30 to 39 in good health.

This clonotype was counted ten times or more. The chain is built from TRBV11-2 and TRBJ2-1; D unresolved. The germline V and J ends were trimmed by 5 bases and 10 bases, with 9 bases remaining between them. This CDR3 has 11 amino acids. Looked up from germline, CDR1 is SGHAT and CDR2 is FQNNGV. The CDR3 DNA sequence: TGTGCCAGCAGCACCGGCGGAGAGCAGTTCTTC. This codes for CASSTGGEQFF.

There are many counts of this clonotype. The chain recombines TRBV11-1 with TRBJ2-7; D is undetermined. CDR1 is SGHAT and CDR2 is FQDESV in the germline V gene (reference sequence). This CDR3 contains 14 residues. Between the trimmed V and J ends, which lost 0 bases and 3 bases, there was a span of 9 bases. Here the CDR3 reads CASSLAGNYYEQYF. The CDR3 DNA sequence: TGTGCCAGCAGCTTAGCAGGGAATTACTACGAGCAGTACTTC.

V is TRBV11-3 and J is TRBJ2-3; D may be TRBD1 or TRBD2 (6 bases each). The germline V and J ends were trimmed by 5 bases and 2 bases, with 20 bases remaining between them. This CDR3 spans 17 amino acids. CDR1 and CDR2 (germline): SGHNT, YENEEA. The CDR3 nucleotides read TGTGCCAGCAGCCTAGGGGGATCCCTAGCGTACACAGATACGCAGTATTTT. It specifies CASSLGGSLAYTDTQYF.

The J gene is TRBJ2-7, the V gene TRBV29-1; no clear D gene. This CDR3 is 12 amino acids long. The V and J ends lost 6 bases and 7 bases respectively, with 16 bases between them. The germline V gene encodes CDR1 SQVTM and CDR2 ANQGSEA. The CDR3 is CSVPVSYNEQYF. The CDR3 region has the DNA TGCAGCGTCCCAGTTTCCTACAATGAGCAGTACTTC.

V gene TRBV4-1 combines with J gene TRBJ2-5; possible D gene TRBD1, 6 bases. Germline CDR1 and CDR2: MGHRA and YSYEKL. CDR3 length: 13 residues. Trimming took 4 bases from V and 4 from J, leaving 10 bases between them. CDR3 nucleotides: TGCGCCAGCAGCCCCGCACAGGGAGAGACCCAGTACTTC. Translation: CASSPAQGETQYF.

This clonotype came up a few times. This chain connects TRBV3-1 to TRBJ2-1; 8 bases fit TRBD2. Germline V gene sequence: CDR1 LGHDT, CDR2 YNNKEL (reference sequence). The V and J ends lost 2 bases and 0 bases, in that order; junction bases with no gene match: 3. The length of the CDR3 is 16 residues. CDR3 DNA sequence: TGTGCCAGCAGCCAAAGCGGGGGTAGCTCCTACAATGAGCAGTTCTTC. Its protein product is CASSQSGGSSYNEQFF.

This clonotype appeared a few times. V is TRBV12-3 or TRBV12-4 and J is TRBJ2-3; D unresolved. V lost 6 bases, J lost 8 bases, and 12 bases lay in between. This CDR3 is 12 amino acids long. The CDR3 loop reads CASSPAPGTQYF. CDR3 in DNA: TGTGCCAGCAGCCCGGCCCCTGGTACGCAGTATTTT.

This clonotype appeared a few times. The chain's CDR3 is CASSLEVSRGEQYF. The CDR3 coding sequence is TGCGCCAGCAGCTTGGAGGTTTCTAGGGGGGAGCAGTACTTC. This chain uses TRBV5-1 with TRBJ2-7, with D possibly matching TRBD1 (6 bases). Trimming shortened V by 0 bases and J by 7 bases, and 14 bases separated the two germline ends. The CDR3 contains 14 residues. Per the germline V gene, CDR1 is SGHRS and CDR2 is YFSETQ.

The V call is TRBV10-3, the J call TRBJ1-5; 9 bases match TRBD1. J gave up 7 bases and V 5 bases, and 9 bases lay outside the gene matches. Germline V gene sequence: CDR1 ENHRY, CDR2 SYGVKD. CDR3 size: 15 residues. The CDR3 bases are TGTGCCATCAGTCGGGACAGGGAGAGTCCGCAGCCCCAGCATTTT. It is translated as CAISRDRESPQPQHF.

CDR3 bases: TGTGCCAGCAGTAGGACTAGCGGGGGTTCCTACTCCTACGAGCAGTACTTC. It encodes CASSRTSGGSYSYEQYF. This rearrangement joins TRBV25-1 to TRBJ2-7; 13 bases align to TRBD2. V shed 5 bases and J 0 bases; nucleotides not matched to a gene: 7. Germline assignment: CDR1 MGHDK and CDR2 SYGVNS. The CDR3 covers 17 residues.

This clonotype showed up just a few times. The chain recombines TRBV2 with TRBJ2-5, with 10 bases fitting TRBD1. This CDR3 contains 16 residues. Germline lookup yields CDR1 SNHLY and CDR2 FYNNEI. V shed 1 base, J shed 0 bases, and the junction held 2 bases outside the gene matches. The CDR3 protein is CASSEGTGGNQETQYF. CDR3 nucleotides: TGTGCCAGCAGTGAAGGGACAGGGGGAAACCAAGAGACCCAGTACTTC. Full variable domain (missing parts from reference TRBV2 and TRBJ2-5): EPEVTQTPSHQVTQMGQEVILRCVPISNHLYFYWYRQILGQKVEFLVSFYNNEISEKSEIFDDQFSVERPDGSNFTLKIRSTKLEDSAMYFCASSEGTGGNQETQYFGPGTRLLVL.

J is TRBJ2-7 and V is TRBV20-1; possible D gene TRBD1, 6 bases. The CDR3 contains 14 residues. The germline V gene has CDR1 DFQATT and CDR2 SNEGSKA (reference sequence). The V and J ends lost 6 bases and 2 bases respectively, with 17 bases between them. CDR3 residues: CSATGGTGTYEQYF. The DNA of the CDR3 is TGCAGTGCCACTGGGGGCACAGGGACCTACGAGCAGTACTTC.

The J gene is TRBJ2-6, the V gene TRBV20-1; D uncertain. The CDR3 extends over 14 amino acids. The germline V and J ends were trimmed by 5 bases and 4 bases, with 12 bases remaining between them. The V gene's germline CDR1 is DFQATT and CDR2 SNEGSKA (reference sequence). The CDR3 loop is CSAVGLPGANVLTF. CDR3 nucleotide sequence: TGCAGTGCTGTCGGCCTACCCGGGGCCAACGTCCTGACTTTC.